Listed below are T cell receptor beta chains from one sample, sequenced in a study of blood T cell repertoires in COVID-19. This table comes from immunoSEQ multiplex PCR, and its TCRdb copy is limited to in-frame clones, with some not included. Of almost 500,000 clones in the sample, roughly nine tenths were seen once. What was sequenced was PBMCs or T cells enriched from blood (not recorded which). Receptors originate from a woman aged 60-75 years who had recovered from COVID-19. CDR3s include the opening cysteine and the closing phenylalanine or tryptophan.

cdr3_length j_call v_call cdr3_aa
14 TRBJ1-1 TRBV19 CASSPLRSGAEAFF
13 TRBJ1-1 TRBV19 CASRRQGDTEAFF
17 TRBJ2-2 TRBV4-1 CASSQANRGANTGELFF
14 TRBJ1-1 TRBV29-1 CSVEGTGMNTEAFF
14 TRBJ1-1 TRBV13 CASSLRQGHTEAFF
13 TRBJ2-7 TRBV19 CASSRDRNYEQYF
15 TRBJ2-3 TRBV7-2 CASSPRAGGPNTQYF
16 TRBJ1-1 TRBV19 CASWTGGTLRGTEAFF
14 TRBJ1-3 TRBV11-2 CASSLSGSGNTIYF
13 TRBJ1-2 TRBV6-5 CASSYGTGNGYTF
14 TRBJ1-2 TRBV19 CASSRGGGLDGYTF
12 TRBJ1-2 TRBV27 CASSSPTDGYTF
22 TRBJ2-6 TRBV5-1 CASSLEASSGRILRSGANVLTF
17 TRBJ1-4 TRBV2 CASSEGQGFTTNEKLFF
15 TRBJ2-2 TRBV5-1 CASSPGQVRAGELFF
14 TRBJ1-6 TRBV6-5 CASRGTGYNSPLHF
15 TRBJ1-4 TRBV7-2 CASSLASATNEKLFF
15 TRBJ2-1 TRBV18 CASSPPVAGAGEQFF
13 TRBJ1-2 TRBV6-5 CASSPRPFYGYTF
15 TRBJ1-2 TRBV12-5 CASGLGDRGPYGYTF
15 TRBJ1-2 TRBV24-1 CATSDHRGDNYGYTF
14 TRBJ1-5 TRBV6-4 CASSTGGARQPQHF
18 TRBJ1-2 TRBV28 CASRESPGRGGANYGYTF
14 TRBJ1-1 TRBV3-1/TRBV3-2 CASSLGRGWTEAFF
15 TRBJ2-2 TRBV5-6 CASARLAGGTGELFF
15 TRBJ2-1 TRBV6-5 CASSPEGGAYNEQFF
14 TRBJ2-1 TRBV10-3 CAPRLAGVNNEQFF
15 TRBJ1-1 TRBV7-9 CASSLQGAQVTEAFF
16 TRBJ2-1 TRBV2 CASSMNSGGAPNEQFF
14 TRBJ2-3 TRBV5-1 CASSSTGRIDTQYF
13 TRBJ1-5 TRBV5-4 CASSFGQGQPQHF
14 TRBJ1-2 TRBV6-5 CASSYDDRRGGYTF
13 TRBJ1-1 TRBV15 CATSRSANTEAFF
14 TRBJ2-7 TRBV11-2 CASSFTGIEYEQYF
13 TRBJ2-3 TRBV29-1 CSAPFLGTDTQYF
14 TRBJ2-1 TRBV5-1 CASSLGFRAGEQFF
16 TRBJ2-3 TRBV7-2 CASSLRFSGSTDTQYF
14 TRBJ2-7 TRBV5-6 CASSKGGVTYEQYF
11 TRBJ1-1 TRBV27 CASLRNTEAFF
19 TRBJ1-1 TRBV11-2 CASSLEGWVDPRENTEAFF
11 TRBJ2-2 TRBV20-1 CSASGTGELFF
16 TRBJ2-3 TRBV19 CASRLLAGGLKDTQYF
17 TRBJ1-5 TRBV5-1 CASSLALQTGTNQPQHF
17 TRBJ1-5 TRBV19 CASYDRGLPYGNQPQHF
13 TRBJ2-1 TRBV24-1 CATGGVRGSEQFF
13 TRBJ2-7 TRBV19 CASSTTLPGEQYF
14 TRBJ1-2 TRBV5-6 CASSLGQNPLGYTF
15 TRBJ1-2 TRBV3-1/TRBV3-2 CASSQERKGNYGYTF
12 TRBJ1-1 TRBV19 CASSPDRSEAFF
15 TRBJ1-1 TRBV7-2 CASSLVEQSNTEAFF
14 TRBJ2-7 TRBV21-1 CAILGGTHSYEQYF
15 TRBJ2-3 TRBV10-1 CASPNRGISTDTQYF
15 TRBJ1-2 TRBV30 CAWSAYGTGVYGYTF
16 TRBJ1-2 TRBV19 CASILGAWMTGTGYTF
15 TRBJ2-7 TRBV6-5 CASRAGTSGDYEQYF